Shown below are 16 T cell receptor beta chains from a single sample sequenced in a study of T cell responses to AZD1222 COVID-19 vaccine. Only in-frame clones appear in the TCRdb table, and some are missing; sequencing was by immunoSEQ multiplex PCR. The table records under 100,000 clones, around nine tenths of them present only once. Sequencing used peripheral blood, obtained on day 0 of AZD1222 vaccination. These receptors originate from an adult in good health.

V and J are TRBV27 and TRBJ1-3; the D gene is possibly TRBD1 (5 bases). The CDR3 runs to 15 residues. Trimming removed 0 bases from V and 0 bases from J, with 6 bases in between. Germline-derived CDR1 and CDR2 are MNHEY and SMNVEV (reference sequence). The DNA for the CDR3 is TGTGCCAGCAGTTTATCAGGGGCCTCTGGAAACACCATATATTTT. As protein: CASSLSGASGNTIYF.

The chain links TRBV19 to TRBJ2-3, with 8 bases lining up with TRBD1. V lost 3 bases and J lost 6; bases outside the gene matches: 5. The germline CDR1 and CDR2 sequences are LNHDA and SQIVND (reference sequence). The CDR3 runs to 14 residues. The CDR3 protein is CASSIPGGDDTQYF. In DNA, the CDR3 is TGTGCCAGTAGTATTCCAGGGGGCGACGATACGCAGTATTTT.

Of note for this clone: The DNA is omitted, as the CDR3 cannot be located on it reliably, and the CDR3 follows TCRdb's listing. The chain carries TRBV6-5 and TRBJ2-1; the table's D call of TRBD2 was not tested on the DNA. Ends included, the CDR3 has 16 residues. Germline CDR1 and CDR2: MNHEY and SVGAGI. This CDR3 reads CASSSSGGAGYNEQFF.

The CDR3 reads CASRLYRGGEKLFF. The CDR3, as DNA: TGTGCCAGCAGACTTTACAGGGGTGGTGAAAAACTGTTTTTT. J is TRBJ1-4 and V is TRBV5-5; 7 bases line up with TRBD1. This CDR3 has 14 residues. V shed 5 bases and J 7 bases; nucleotides not matched to a gene: 8. Germline-derived CDR1 and CDR2 are SGHKS and YYEKEE (reference sequence).

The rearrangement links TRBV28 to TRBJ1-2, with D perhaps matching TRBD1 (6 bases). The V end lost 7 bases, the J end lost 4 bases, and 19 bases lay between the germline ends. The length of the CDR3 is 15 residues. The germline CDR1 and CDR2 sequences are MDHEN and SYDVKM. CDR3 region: CASTLIGGAGYGYTF. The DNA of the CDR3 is TGTGCCAGCACCCTAATAGGGGGGGCGGGCTATGGCTACACCTTC.

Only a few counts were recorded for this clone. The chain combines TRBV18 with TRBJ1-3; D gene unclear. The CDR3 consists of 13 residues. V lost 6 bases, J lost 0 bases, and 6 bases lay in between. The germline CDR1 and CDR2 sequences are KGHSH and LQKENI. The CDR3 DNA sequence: TGTGCCAGCTCCTACGGCTCTGGAAACACCATATATTTT. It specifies CASSYGSGNTIYF.

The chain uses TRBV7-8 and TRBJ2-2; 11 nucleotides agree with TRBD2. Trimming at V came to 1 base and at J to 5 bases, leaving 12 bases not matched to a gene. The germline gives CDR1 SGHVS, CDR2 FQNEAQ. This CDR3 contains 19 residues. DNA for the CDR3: TGTGCCAGCAGCTTAGGCGTAGCGGGGGGGCATATCGGTACCGGGGAGCTGTTTTTT. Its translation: CASSLGVAGGHIGTGELFF.

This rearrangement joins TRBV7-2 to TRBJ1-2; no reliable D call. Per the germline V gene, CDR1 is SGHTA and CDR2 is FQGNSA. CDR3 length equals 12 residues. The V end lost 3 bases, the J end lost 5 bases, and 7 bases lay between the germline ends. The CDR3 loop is CASSFRIYGYTF. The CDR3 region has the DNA TGTGCCAGCAGCTTTCGGATTTATGGCTACACCTTC.

CDR3 loop: CASTRPGVEDEQYF. CDR3 coding DNA: TGTGCCAGCACCAGGCCAGGAGTCGAGGACGAGCAGTACTTC. This sequence joins TRBV28 and TRBJ2-7; D call uncertain. This CDR3 has 14 residues. The germline V and J ends were trimmed by 7 bases and 5 bases, with 18 bases remaining between them. Per the germline V gene, CDR1 is MDHEN and CDR2 is SYDVKM.

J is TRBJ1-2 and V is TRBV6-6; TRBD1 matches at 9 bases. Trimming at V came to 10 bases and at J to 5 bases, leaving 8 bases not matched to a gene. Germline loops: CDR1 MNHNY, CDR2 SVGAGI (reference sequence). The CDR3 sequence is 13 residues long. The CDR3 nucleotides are TGTGCCACCAGACCGGGACAGGGTTATGGCTACACCTTC. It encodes CATRPGQGYGYTF.

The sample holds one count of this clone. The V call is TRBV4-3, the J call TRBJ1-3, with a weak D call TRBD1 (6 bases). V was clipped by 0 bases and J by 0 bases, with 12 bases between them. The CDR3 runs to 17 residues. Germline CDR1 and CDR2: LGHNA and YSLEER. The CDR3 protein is CASSQDLDRLSGNTIYF. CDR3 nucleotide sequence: TGCGCCAGCAGCCAAGACCTGGACAGACTCTCTGGAAACACCATATATTTT.

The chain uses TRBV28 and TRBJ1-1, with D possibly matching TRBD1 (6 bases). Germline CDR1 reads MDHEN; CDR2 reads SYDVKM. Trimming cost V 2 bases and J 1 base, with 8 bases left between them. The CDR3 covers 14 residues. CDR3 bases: TGTGCCAGCAGTTTAAGGGGGGGGAACACTGAAGCTTTCTTT. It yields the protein CASSLRGGNTEAFF.

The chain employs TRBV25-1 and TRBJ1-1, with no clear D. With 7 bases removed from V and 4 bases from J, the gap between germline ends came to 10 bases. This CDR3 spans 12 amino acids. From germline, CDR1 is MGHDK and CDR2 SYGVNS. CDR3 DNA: TGTGCCAGCACTCACAAGGGCACTGAAGCTTTCTTT. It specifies CASTHKGTEAFF. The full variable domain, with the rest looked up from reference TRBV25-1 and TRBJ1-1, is EADIYQTPRYLVIGTGKKITLECSQTMGHDKMYWYQQDPGMELHLIHYSYGVNSTEKGDLSSESTVSRIRTEHFPLTLESARPSHTSQYLCASTHKGTEAFFGQGTRLTVV.

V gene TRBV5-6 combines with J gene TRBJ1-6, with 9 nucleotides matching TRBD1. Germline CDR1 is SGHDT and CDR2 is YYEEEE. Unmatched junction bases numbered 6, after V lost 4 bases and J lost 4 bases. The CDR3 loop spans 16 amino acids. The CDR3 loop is CASSADRGLYNSPLHF. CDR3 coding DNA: TGTGCCAGCAGCGCGGACAGGGGACTGTATAATTCACCCCTCCACTTT. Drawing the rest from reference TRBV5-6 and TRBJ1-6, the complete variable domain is DAGVTQSPTHLIKTRGQQVTLRCSPKSGHDTVSWYQQALGQGPQFIFQYYEEEERQRGNFPDRFSGHQFPNYSSELNVNALLLGDSALYLCASSADRGLYNSPLHFGNGTRLTVT.

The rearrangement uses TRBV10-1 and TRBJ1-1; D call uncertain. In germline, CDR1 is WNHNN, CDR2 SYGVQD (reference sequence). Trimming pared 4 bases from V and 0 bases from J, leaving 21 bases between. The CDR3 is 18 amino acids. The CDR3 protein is CASSAPEEEGRMNTEAFF. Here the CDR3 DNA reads TGCGCCAGCAGTGCCCCAGAGGAGGAAGGGAGAATGAACACTGAAGCTTTCTTT.

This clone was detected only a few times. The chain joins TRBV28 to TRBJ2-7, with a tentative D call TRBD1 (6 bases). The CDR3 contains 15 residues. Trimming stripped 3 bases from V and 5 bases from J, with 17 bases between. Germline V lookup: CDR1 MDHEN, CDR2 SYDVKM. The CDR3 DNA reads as TGTGCCAGCAGTTTCCGGCCAAACAGGGACCACGAGCAGTACTTC. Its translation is CASSFRPNRDHEQYF.